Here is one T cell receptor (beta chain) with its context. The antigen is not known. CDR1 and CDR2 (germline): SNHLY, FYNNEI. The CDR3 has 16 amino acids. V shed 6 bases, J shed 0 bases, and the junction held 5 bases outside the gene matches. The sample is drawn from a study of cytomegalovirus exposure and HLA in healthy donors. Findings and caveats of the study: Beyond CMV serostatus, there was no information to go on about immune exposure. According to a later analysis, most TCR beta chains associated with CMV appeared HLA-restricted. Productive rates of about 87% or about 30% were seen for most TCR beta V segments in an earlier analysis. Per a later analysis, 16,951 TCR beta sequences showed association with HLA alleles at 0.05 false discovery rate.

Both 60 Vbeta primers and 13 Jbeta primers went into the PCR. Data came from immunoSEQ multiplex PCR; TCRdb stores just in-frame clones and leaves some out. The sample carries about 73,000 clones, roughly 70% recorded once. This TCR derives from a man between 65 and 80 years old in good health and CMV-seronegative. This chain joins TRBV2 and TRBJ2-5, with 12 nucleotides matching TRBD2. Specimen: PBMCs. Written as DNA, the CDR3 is TGTGCCAGCAGCCGGACTAGCGGGATGTACCAAGAGACCCAGTACTTC. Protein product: CASSRTSGMYQETQYF.